This T cell receptor (beta chain) was profiled in a study of PD-L1 blockade in urothelial cancer. Overall study context: The patients first took atezolizumab in 2014, receiving 1,200 mg intravenously every 3 weeks.

Time point in this sample: peripheral blood 6 weeks after treatment start. Enrolled patients showed locally advanced or metastatic urothelial carcinoma. Repertoires were generated with immunoSEQ multiplex PCR, while TCRdb's copy carries only in-frame clones and drops some. The repertoire holds 100,000 to 150,000 clones, with 86% as singletons. The sample here was PBMCs, taken around atezolizumab (anti-PD-L1) treatment. The clonotype originates from a man between 50 and 59 years old with urothelial cancer.

CDR3 region: CASRTFWQAGSSPLHF. The CDR3 bases are TGTGCCAGTAGGACCTTCTGGCAGGCGGGGAGTTCACCCCTCCACTTT. This chain uses TRBV19 with TRBJ1-6, with D hard to call. The length of the CDR3 is 16 residues. Germline CDR1 and CDR2: LNHDA and SQIVND (reference sequence). Deletions cut 6 bases from V and 9 bases from J, with 21 bases between.